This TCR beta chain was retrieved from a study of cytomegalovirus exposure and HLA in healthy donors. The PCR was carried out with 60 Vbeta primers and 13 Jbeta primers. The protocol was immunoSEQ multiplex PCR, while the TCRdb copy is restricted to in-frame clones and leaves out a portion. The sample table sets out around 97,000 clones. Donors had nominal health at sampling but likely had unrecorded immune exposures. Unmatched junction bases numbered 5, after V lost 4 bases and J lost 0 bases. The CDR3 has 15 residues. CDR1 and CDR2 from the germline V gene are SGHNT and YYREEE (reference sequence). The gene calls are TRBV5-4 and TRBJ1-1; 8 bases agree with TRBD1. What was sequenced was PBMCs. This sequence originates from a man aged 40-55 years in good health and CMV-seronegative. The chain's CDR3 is CASSSWDRLNTEAFF. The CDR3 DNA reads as TGTGCCAGCAGCAGTTGGGACAGGCTGAACACTGAAGCTTTCTTT. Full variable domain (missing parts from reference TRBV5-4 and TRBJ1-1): ETGVTQSPTHLIKTRGQQVTLRCSSQSGHNTVSWYQQALGQGPQFIFQYYREEENGRGNFPPRFSGLQFPNYSSELNVNALELDDSALYLCASSSWDRLNTEAFFGQGTRLTVV.